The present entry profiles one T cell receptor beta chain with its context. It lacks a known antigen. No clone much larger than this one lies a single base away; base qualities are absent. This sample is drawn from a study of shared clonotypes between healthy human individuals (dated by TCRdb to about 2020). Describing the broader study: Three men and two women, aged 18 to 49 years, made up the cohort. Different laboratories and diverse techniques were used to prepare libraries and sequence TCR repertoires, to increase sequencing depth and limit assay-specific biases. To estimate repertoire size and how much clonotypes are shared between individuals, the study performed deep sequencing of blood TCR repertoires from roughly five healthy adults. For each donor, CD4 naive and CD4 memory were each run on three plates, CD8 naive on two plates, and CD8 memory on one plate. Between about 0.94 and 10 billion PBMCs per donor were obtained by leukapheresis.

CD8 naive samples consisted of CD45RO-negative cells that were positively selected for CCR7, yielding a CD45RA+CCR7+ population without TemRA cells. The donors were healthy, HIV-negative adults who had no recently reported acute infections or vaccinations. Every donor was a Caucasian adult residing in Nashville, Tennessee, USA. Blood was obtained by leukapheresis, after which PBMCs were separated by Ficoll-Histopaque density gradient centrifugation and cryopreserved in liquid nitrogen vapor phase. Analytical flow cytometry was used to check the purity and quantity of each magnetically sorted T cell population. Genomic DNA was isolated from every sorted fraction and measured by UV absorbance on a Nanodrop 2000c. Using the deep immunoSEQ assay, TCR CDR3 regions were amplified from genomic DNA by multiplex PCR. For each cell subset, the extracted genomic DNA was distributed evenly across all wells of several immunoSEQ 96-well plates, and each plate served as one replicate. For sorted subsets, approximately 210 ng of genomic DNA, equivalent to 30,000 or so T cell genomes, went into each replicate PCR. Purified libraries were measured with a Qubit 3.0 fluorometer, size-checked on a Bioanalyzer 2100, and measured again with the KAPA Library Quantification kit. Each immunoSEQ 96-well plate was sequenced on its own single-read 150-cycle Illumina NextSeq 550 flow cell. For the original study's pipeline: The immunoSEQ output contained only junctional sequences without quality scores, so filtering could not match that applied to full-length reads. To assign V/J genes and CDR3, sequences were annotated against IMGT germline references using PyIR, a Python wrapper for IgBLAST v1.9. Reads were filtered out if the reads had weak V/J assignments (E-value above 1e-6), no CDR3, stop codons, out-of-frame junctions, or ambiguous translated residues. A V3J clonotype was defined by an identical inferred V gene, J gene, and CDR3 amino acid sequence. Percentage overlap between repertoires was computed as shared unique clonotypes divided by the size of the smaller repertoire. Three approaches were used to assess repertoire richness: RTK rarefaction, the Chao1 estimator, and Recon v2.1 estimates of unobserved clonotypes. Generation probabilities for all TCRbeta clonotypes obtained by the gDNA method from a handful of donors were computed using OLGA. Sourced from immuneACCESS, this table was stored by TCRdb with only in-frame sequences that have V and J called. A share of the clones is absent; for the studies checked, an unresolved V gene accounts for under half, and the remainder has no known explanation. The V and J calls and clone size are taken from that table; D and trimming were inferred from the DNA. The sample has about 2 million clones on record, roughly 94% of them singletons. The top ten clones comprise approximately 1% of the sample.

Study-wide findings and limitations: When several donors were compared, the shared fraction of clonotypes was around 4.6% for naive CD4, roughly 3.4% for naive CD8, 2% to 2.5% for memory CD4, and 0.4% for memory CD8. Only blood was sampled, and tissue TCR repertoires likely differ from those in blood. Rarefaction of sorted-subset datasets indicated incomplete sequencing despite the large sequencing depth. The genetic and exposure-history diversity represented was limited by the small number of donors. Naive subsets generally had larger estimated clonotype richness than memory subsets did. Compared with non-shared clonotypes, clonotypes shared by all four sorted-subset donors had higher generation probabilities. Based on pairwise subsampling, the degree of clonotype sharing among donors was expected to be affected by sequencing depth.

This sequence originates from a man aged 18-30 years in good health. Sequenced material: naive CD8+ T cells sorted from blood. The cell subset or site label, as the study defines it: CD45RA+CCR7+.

Here is the DNA: TGTGCCAGCAGCTTCGGGGGAGGGAACACTGAAGCTTTCTTT. Its product reads: CASSFGGGNTEAFF. This sequence uses TRBV11-3 and TRBJ1-1, with TRBD1 as a weak D call on 5 bases. In the germline V gene, CDR1 corresponds to SGHNT and CDR2 to YENEEA. The CDR3 goes from the cysteine to the phenylalanine over 14 residues. The entry retains the CDR3 DNA only, 42 bases that are in frame from base 1. Trimming at the junction amounts to 3 bases on V and 1 base on J, and the germline ends lie 9 bases apart.